These T cell receptor beta chains were read from a single sample in a study of blood T cell repertoires in COVID-19. Sequenced by immunoSEQ multiplex PCR; TCRdb stores in-frame clones only, minus some. In the table there are 150,000 to 200,000 clones, about 83% of which are singletons. Sequences were obtained from peripheral blood. These receptor sequences come from a woman in her 70s with COVID-19, enrolled during active disease. Each CDR3 is given with its conserved first and last residue. The order of the fields is clone size, V gene, D gene, J gene, CDR3 protein, CDR3 DNA. D genes are given only for firm matches. Only part of the rows carry a size: once, few, many, or a class if the clone is expanded.

.	TRBV19	.	TRBJ1-2	CASSIENYGYTF	TGTGCCAGTAGTATCGAGAACTATGGCTACACCTTC
.	TRBV25-1	.	TRBJ2-3	CASTEGGRPSTDTQYF	TGTGCCAGCACCGAGGGTGGGAGACCTAGCACAGATACGCAGTATTTT
.	TRBV30	.	TRBJ2-7	CAWNRDYEQYF	TGTGCCTGGAACCGGGACTACGAGCAGTACTTC
.	TRBV6-6	TRBD1	TRBJ1-1	CASSRDRGNTEAFF	TGTGCCAGCAGTCGTGACAGGGGAAACACTGAAGCTTTCTTT
.	TRBV27	.	TRBJ1-2	CASSFSGAAGYGYTF	TGTGCCAGCAGTTTTTCTGGGGCCGCAGGCTATGGCTACACCTTC
.	TRBV5-4	TRBD2	TRBJ2-1	CASSFAGENNEQFF	TGTGCCAGCAGCTTTGCGGGAGAGAACAATGAGCAGTTCTTC
.	TRBV10-3	.	TRBJ1-2	CAISGGGLGYGYTF	TGTGCCATCAGTGGTGGAGGACTCGGATATGGCTACACCTTC
.	TRBV7-9	.	TRBJ1-1	CASSFRTDNTEAFF	TGTGCCAGCAGCTTTCGAACAGACAACACTGAAGCTTTCTTT
.	TRBV6-6	TRBD1	TRBJ2-5	CASSYPGSRGRETQYF	TGTGCCAGCAGTTACCCGGGTAGCAGGGGGAGAGAGACCCAGTACTTC
.	TRBV9	.	TRBJ2-7	CASSVGPHTLPLDEQYF	TGTGCCAGCAGCGTAGGCCCCCATACTCTCCCTTTAGACGAGCAGTACTTC
once	TRBV14	.	TRBJ1-2	CASSQVGGPVGYTF	TGTGCCAGCAGCCAGGTCGGTGGGCCAGTTGGCTACACCTTC
once	TRBV12-3/TRBV12-4	.	TRBJ1-2	CASKKGGAYGYTF	TGTGCCAGCAAAAAAGGGGGTGCCTATGGCTACACCTTC
.	TRBV27	.	TRBJ1-5	CASSLVATNSNQPQHF	TGTGCCAGCAGTTTGGTGGCTACGAATAGCAATCAGCCCCAACATTTT
.	TRBV18	TRBD1	TRBJ2-5	CASSGGTGGETQYF	TGTGCCAGCTCCGGGGGAACAGGGGGAGAGACCCAGTACTTC
.	TRBV30	TRBD1	TRBJ2-7	CAWSGRDRGTQSSYEQYF	TGTGCCTGGAGTGGACGGGACAGGGGAACCCAGAGCTCCTACGAGCAGTACTTC
.	TRBV20-1	.	TRBJ1-2	CSATGGTF	TGCAGTGCTACGGGGGGCACCTTC
.	TRBV19	TRBD1	TRBJ1-5	CASRSGTGVNQPQHF	TGTGCCAGTAGGTCCGGGACAGGGGTTAATCAGCCCCAGCATTTT
.	TRBV7-3	TRBD1	TRBJ1-2	CASSPSGTGVYGYTF	TGTGCCAGCAGCCCCTCCGGGACAGGGGTCTATGGCTACACCTTC
once	TRBV3-1/TRBV3-2	.	TRBJ1-1	CASSQSSLAFF	TGTGCCAGCAGCCAGTCTAGCCTGGCTTTCTTT
.	TRBV19	TRBD1	TRBJ1-1	CASSYSGGFTEAFF	TGTGCCAGTAGTTACTCAGGGGGTTTCACTGAAGCTTTCTTT
.	TRBV25-1	TRBD1	TRBJ1-5	CASRGTGGDQPQHF	TGTGCCAGCAGGGGGACAGGGGGCGATCAGCCCCAGCATTTT
.	TRBV27	TRBD2	TRBJ2-7	CASSLTSGKHISYEQYF	TGTGCCAGCAGTTTAACTAGCGGGAAGCATATTTCCTACGAGCAGTACTTC
.	TRBV29-1	.	TRBJ1-1	CSVLDPVAEAFF	TGCAGCGTCCTAGACCCCGTGGCTGAAGCTTTCTTT
.	TRBV5-5	.	TRBJ1-1	CASSSDRFNTEAFF	TGTGCCAGCAGTTCTGACAGATTTAACACTGAAGCTTTCTTT
.	TRBV30	TRBD1	TRBJ1-3	CAWDPTGVSGNTIYF	TGTGCCTGGGACCCTACAGGGGTTTCTGGAAACACCATATATTTT
once	TRBV7-2	.	TRBJ2-5	CASSLGPYQETQYF	TGTGCCAGCAGCTTAGGGCCGTACCAAGAGACCCAGTACTTC